The present T cell receptor (beta chain) was sequenced within a study of blood T cells in healthy people across ages (dated by TCRdb to between 2015 and 2016). Concerning the study at large: In model experiments, template switching captured roughly one uniquely barcoded TCR beta cDNA molecule for every two T cells. Using deep sequencing normalized with unique cDNA molecular identifiers, the study measured how TCR beta repertoire diversity changes with age. The donors were split into four age groups: young (average 16 years), middle-aged (around 40), aged (62) and long-lived (roughly 80). To avoid experimental bias, donors of different ages were spread randomly across the sequencing lanes. Using the same blood draw, the study looked at two additional independent replicas of 1 million unique cDNA reads for two donors, one aged 18 to 30 and the other aged 80 or older.

The study at large found these results: Compared with the aged group, the long-lived group had more naive CD4+ T cells, fewer expanded clones and increased TCR diversity, a pattern suggesting age selection. Observed TCR beta diversity per million T cells fell roughly linearly with age, and a significant reduction was already apparent by age approximately 40. There was a strong correlation between observed TCR beta diversity and the percentage of naive T cells measured by flow cytometry. Bulk unsorted PBMC profiling prevented conclusive comparison of naive and antigen-experienced compartments. The CMV infection status of donors was not known, potentially confounding age-related changes in expanded clonotypes. Total diversity estimates from one million sequenced T cells were considered lower bounds and underestimates.

Receptor amplification or capture employed 5' RACE. Instrument on record: Illumina HiSeq 2500. The second PCR ran for roughly 7 to 12 cycles and used a J-beta primer mix along with a sample-barcoded 5' primer. Each TCR beta cDNA molecule received a unique molecular identifier from a template-switch 5' adaptor carrying 12 random nucleotides. Each sample yielded at least 3 million CDR3-containing paired-end reads. The Mint cDNA synthesis kit, primed by a TRBC-specific oligonucleotide, was used to synthesize first-strand cDNA from all RNA. After uracil-DNA glycosylase treatment, a first 18-cycle PCR used universal primers M1SS and BC2_uni_R on all cDNA. Per the source publication's procedure: For normalization, 1 million high-quality reads, each with a distinct molecular identifier, were randomly selected from each sample. Reads sharing molecular identifiers were discarded rather than binned into consensus sequences. MiTCR, set to a Q25 quality threshold and the strictest error-elimination algorithm, was used for CDR3 identification, clonotype clustering and error correction. Lower-bound total TCR beta diversity was estimated with a nonparametric unseen species model using Euler transformation. Clones were called with MiXCR by TCRdb after fastp trimmed the public reads at Q25, and only in-frame beta chains were retained. Each CDR3 protein gets just one entry, which takes the most common genes and DNA from the rows behind it. These V and J calls rely on TCRdb rather than the paper's analysis. This sample comprises around 990,000 distinct CDR3 sequences, around two fifths of them detected only once. The top ten clones comprise about an eighth of the sample.

The approximately 39 donors, aged about 6 to 100 years, were systemically healthy Caucasian individuals from Russia. Around 10 milliliters of peripheral blood were drawn from each donor into EDTA-treated Vacutainer tubes. Ficoll-Paque density-gradient centrifugation was used to isolate PBMCs, with at least 6.5 million obtained per sample. Trizol reagent was used to extract total RNA from PBMCs, with at least 5 micrograms per sample. The percentages of naive CD45RAhigh/CD27high T cells were determined by flow cytometry on a PBMC aliquot from every donor. Including the terminal cysteine and phenylalanine, the CDR3 comprises 13 residues. Only the CDR3 DNA stays, 39 bases, in frame from base 1. V is reduced by 5 bases and J by 13 bases, leaving a spacing of 18 bases between them. The germline V gene specifies SGHAT as CDR1 and FQNNGV as CDR2. Regarding this clonotype: Its antigen has not been determined. No base quality information exists; no much larger clone differs at one position.

Material for sequencing was blood. Recombination connected TRBV11-2 to TRBJ2-1; TRBD2 is a possible D gene, resting on 5 matching bases. This clonotype was obtained from a man aged 18 to 35 in good health. The CDR3 protein sequence reads: CASSPLGEETQFF. The DNA sequence is given as TGTGCCAGCAGCCCTCTGGGAGAAGAGACCCAGTTCTTC.